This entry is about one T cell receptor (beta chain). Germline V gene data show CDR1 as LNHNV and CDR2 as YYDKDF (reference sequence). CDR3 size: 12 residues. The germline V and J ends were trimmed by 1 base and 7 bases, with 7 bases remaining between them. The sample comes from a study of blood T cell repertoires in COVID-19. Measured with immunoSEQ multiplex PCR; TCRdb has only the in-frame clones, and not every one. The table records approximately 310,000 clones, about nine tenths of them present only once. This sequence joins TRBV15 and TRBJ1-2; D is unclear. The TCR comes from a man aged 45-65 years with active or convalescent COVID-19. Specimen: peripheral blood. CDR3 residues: CATSRGLAGYTF. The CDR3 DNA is TGTGCCACCAGCAGAGGGTTGGCTGGCTACACCTTC.